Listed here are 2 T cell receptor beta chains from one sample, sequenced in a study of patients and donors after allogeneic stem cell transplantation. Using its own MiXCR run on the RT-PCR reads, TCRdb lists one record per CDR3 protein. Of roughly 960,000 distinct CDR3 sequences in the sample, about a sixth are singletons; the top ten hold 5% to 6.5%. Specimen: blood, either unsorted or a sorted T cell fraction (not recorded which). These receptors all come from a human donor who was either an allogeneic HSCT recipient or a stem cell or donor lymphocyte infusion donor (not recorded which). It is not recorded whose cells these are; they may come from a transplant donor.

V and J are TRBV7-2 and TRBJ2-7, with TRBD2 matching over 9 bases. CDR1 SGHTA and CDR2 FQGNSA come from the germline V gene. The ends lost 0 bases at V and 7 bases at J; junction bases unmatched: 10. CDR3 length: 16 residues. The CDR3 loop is CASSLAPSGATGEQYF. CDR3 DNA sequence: TGTGCCAGCAGCTTAGCGCCTAGCGGGGCCACGGGAGAGCAGTACTTC.

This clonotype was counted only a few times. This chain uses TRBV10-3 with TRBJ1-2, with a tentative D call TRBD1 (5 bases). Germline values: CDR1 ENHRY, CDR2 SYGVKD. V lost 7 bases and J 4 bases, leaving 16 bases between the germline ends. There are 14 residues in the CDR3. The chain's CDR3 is CAITPGNRVYGYTF. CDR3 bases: TGTGCCATCACCCCAGGGAATCGGGTCTATGGCTACACCTTC.